The present entry profiles one TCR beta chain with its context. As yet, its antigen is unknown. This same CDR3 is encoded by further DNA sequences in the sample. These data originate in a study of beta chain features in type 1 diabetes. Study summary: In all, approximately 110 million sorted cells from all samples were analyzed.

A heparinised blood draw that averaged about 110 mL was obtained once from each donor. CDR3 length equals 12 residues. Deletions cut 2 bases from V and 8 bases from J, with 10 bases between. CDR1 is SGHRS and CDR2 is YFSETQ in the germline V gene. Expressed TCRB transcripts got sequenced, as all isolated RNA was reverse transcribed. Naive, central memory and regulatory T cell samples averaged around 3.5 million immunoSEQ reads each. Sequencing was performed with immunoSEQ multiplex PCR; in TCRdb, only in-frame clones are kept and a portion is missing. The repertoire holds 680,000 or so clones, 13% seen once, with less than 0.025% in the top ten. Regarding the study as a whole: TCRB CDR3 length was moderately but significantly reduced in all four CD4+ subsets of Type 1 diabetes patients.

The clonotype comes from a man aged 18-30 years with type 1 diabetes. The sample taken for sequencing was naive CD4+ T cells from blood. The chain couples TRBV5-1 to TRBJ1-1; tentative D call: TRBD1 (6 bases). In DNA form, the CDR3 reads TGCGCCAGCAGCTTCGCAGGGGCCGAAGCTTTCTTT. It is translated as CASSFAGAEAFF.